The 7 T cell receptor beta chains given below trace back to one sample, sequenced in a study of shared clonotypes between healthy human individuals. TCRdb keeps only in-frame clones here, not all; method: immunoSEQ multiplex PCR. The top ten clones hold roughly 0.15% of a sample with roughly 2.5 million clones, more than 90% of them seen once. The sample was naive CD4+ T cells sorted from blood. Subset noted: CD45RA+ positively selected. The receptors were gathered from a man aged 18 to 30 in good health.

The chain employs TRBV6-5 and TRBJ2-7, with 7 positions matching TRBD1. V lost 0 bases and J lost 7; bases outside the gene matches: 6. Germline CDR1 and CDR2: MNHEY and SVGAGI. The CDR3 totals 14 residues. This chain's CDR3 is CASSYSRQGLEQYF. CDR3 nucleotide sequence: TGTGCCAGCAGTTACTCCAGACAGGGTCTTGAGCAGTACTTC.

The chain's CDR3 is CASSGTYSTDTQYF. The CDR3, as DNA: TGTGCCAGCAGTGGGACTTATAGCACAGATACGCAGTATTTT. The chain joins TRBV2 to TRBJ2-3; weak D call: TRBD2 (5 bases). V was trimmed by 4 bases and J by 0 bases, leaving 8 bases between them. The germline V gene has CDR1 SNHLY and CDR2 FYNNEI. This CDR3 is built from 14 residues.

With regard to this clone: The junction departs from the called germline gene at one end, perhaps through a read error. The CDR3 region has the DNA TGTGCTAGCAGCGCAAGACTAGCGGGGGAAGAGACCCAGTACTTC. It yields the protein CASSARLAGEETQYF. The rearrangement uses TRBV7-7 and TRBJ2-5, with TRBD2 matching over 12 bases. The CDR3 has 15 amino acids. CDR1 and CDR2 (germline): SSHAT, FNYEAQ (reference sequence).

V and J are TRBV6-5 and TRBJ2-2, with D maybe TRBD2 (5 bases). The CDR3 length is 14 residues. The germline CDR1 and CDR2 sequences are MNHEY and SVGAGI. With 6 bases removed from V and 3 bases from J, the gap between germline ends came to 11 bases. The CDR3: CASRRWEYTGELFF. The CDR3 bases are TGTGCCAGCAGGCGATGGGAGTACACCGGGGAGCTGTTTTTT.

The CDR3 spells CASSSPTSGAVYEQYF. In nucleotides, the CDR3 is TGTGCCAGCAGTTCCCCGACTAGCGGGGCGGTCTACGAGCAGTACTTC. This chain uses TRBV28 with TRBJ2-7; 11 bases map to TRBD2. The CDR3 runs to 16 residues. Germline CDR1 and CDR2: MDHEN and SYDVKM. Losses at the gene ends were 4 bases for V and 3 bases for J; bases not matched to a gene: 8.

This rearrangement joins TRBV5-6 to TRBJ1-4; no clear D. The CDR3 totals 16 residues. Trimming shortened V by 1 base and J by 0 bases, and 10 bases separated the two germline ends. Germline lookup yields CDR1 SGHDT and CDR2 YYEEEE. CDR3 sequence: CASSLRRSPTNEKLFF. CDR3 sequence (DNA): TGTGCCAGCAGCTTGAGAAGGTCTCCAACTAATGAAAAACTGTTTTTT.

This clone was observed once. Additional DNA sequences in this sample encode the identical CDR3. The chain recombines TRBV5-6 with TRBJ2-3, with 7 bases aligning to TRBD2. The junction had 4 bases not matched to a gene; V was cut back by 0 bases and J by 0 bases. The CDR3 covers 16 residues. Germline CDR1 is SGHDT and CDR2 is YYEEEE. The CDR3 reads CASSLGLAGSTDTQYF. The CDR3 coding sequence is TGTGCCAGCAGCTTGGGACTAGCTGGTAGCACAGATACGCAGTATTTT. The whole variable domain, remainder taken from reference TRBV5-6 and TRBJ2-3, is DAGVTQSPTHLIKTRGQQVTLRCSPKSGHDTVSWYQQALGQGPQFIFQYYEEEERQRGNFPDRFSGHQFPNYSSELNVNALLLGDSALYLCASSLGLAGSTDTQYFGPGTRLTVL.